This T cell receptor beta chain came from a study of blood T cell repertoires in COVID-19 (dated by TCRdb to about 2020). For the wider study: Samples from collaborators originated in the United States, Italy and Spain and spanned both the acute and convalescent phases of COVID-19. The prospective study material was composed of cDNA or gDNA derived from T cells, B-cell-depleted T cells, or PBMCs. Subjects who had been exposed to COVID-19, were actively infected with it, or had recovered from it provided the deeply sampled blood TCRbeta repertoires that made up the dataset. A freely available public database, intended as a resource for researchers studying the immune response to SARS-CoV-2, is where the repertoires were released. The samples were drawn from two sources: the first 160 participants of the ongoing ImmuneRACE study, and 1,000 to 1,500 subjects contributed by 6 global collaborators. The sample metadata nearly always contained a de-identified subject ID, COVID-19 status, age in years and sex. Where HLA class I and class II types were available, the types were taken from metadata supplied by the sample provider, not from assay-based typing. Beyond this particular receptor, the publication reports: The amount of clinical and demographic metadata varied by source and participant and was provided uncurated.

The immunoSEQ Assay, a bias-controlled multiplex PCR, was used to amplify TCRbeta CDR3 regions from genomic DNA. The original methods were these. The number of nucleated cells in each sample was estimated from the amplification of reference gene primers within the assay. To quantify the absolute abundance of each unique TCRbeta CDR3 rearrangement, sequence reads were collapsed and filtered. For each sample, productive Simpson clonality was calculated as the square root of Simpson's diversity index across productive rearrangements. TCRdb mirrors the immuneACCESS table, restricted to in-frame sequences. Some clones are absent from its copies; in checked studies, under half trace to an unresolved V gene, and the reason for the others is unknown. V, J and clone size are those of that table, while D and trimming were read from the DNA. The sample data list roughly 100,000 clones, and 89% of these were observed just once. The top ten constitute roughly 15% of the sample.

Collaborating institutions collected whole blood in K2EDTA tubes following their own protocols. For TCRbeta analysis, collaborator samples were shipped as frozen whole blood, as isolated PBMCs, or as DNA extracted from either sample type. Relative to germline, V is 4 bases shorter and J is 11 bases shorter, with 14 bases between their ends. Based on the germline V gene, the CDR1 and CDR2 sequences are SNHLY and FYNNEI. Including cysteine and phenylalanine, the CDR3 has 12 amino acids. This entry keeps only the CDR3 DNA: 36 bases, framed from base 1. To note about this clone: Its antigen is still unknown. No per-base quality is available; no much larger clone lies one base away.

This receptor was taken from a woman of 80 years or more in a cohort sampled during active COVID-19. The V and J genes are TRBV2 and TRBJ1-1; a weak D assignment points to TRBD1 (5 bases agree). Sequencing input: peripheral blood. The DNA is TGTGCCAGCAGTGTTTACAGGCATGGGGCTTTCTTT. It translates to CASSVYRHGAFF.